This T cell receptor (beta chain) was sequenced in a study of siplizumab effects on memory and regulatory T cells. Measured with immunoSEQ multiplex PCR; TCRdb has only the in-frame clones, and not every one. Found here are 100,000 or so clones, 92% of them singletons; the top ten hold roughly 0.78%. The source of this sequence is a human donor in good health. The sequenced sample consisted of Tregs sorted from blood.

DNA of the CDR3: TGTGCCAGCAGCCCCGGGCAGCTTGAAGCTTTCTTT. It is translated as CASSPGQLEAFF. The J gene is TRBJ1-1, the V gene TRBV7-9; D remains unclear. Germline assignment: CDR1 SEHNR and CDR2 FQNEAQ (reference sequence). Deletions cut 5 bases from V and 7 bases from J, with 11 bases between. The CDR3 consists of 12 residues.